This T cell receptor (beta chain) is drawn from a study of T cell changes during pregnancy in multiple sclerosis. Germline loops: CDR1 SGHDT, CDR2 YYEEEE. The CDR3 contains 16 residues. After removal of 4 bases from V and 5 bases from J, the junction contained 11 bases not matched to a gene. The data were produced by immunoSEQ multiplex PCR, yet TCRdb's version contains in-frame clones alone and is incomplete. The sample shows 85,000 to 100,000 clones, around 93% of them seen only once. The chain recombines TRBV5-6 with TRBJ2-5; 10 bases agree with TRBD1. The receptor comes from a female donor with multiple sclerosis, enrolled in a pregnancy study. Source: peripheral blood, taken after pregnancy. The CDR3 reads CASSETGGGGSETQYF. The CDR3 nucleotides read TGTGCCAGCAGCGAGACAGGGGGCGGCGGATCGGAGACCCAGTACTTC.